The 9 T cell receptor beta chains below come from one sample, sequenced in a study of shared clonotypes between healthy human individuals. This table comes from immunoSEQ multiplex PCR, and its TCRdb copy is limited to in-frame clones, with some not included. The data show fewer than 700,000 clones, with roughly 72% seen just once and about 11% held by the top ten. The material sequenced was PBMCs. All receptors come from a woman aged 40 to 50 in good health. Some clones in this sample may be carry-over from other donors' samples.

The chain joins TRBV2 to TRBJ2-7; 10 bases line up with TRBD1. The CDR3 covers 13 residues. The V gene end was trimmed by 8 bases and the J gene end by 5 bases; junction bases not matched to a gene: 6. Germline V gene lookup returns CDR1 SNHLY and CDR2 FYNNEI. CDR3 in DNA: TGTGCCAGCCGGGACAGGGGAAAGAACGAGCAGTACTTC. Translating it yields CASRDRGKNEQYF.

This chain joins TRBV7-9 and TRBJ2-3; the D is unclear. This CDR3 has 13 residues. V lost 8 bases to trimming and J lost 2 bases, with 11 bases between them. Germline V gene lookup returns CDR1 SEHNR and CDR2 FQNEAQ (reference sequence). The CDR3 DNA sequence: TGTGCCAGCCGCAGAGAGGTCACAGATACGCAGTATTTT. It translates to CASRREVTDTQYF.

This clone was seen more than once but under ten times. The rearrangement links TRBV6-6 to TRBJ2-1; TRBD1 aligns across 7 bases. The CDR3 loop spans 12 amino acids. Germline CDR1 is MNHNY and CDR2 is SVGAGI (reference sequence). The trim removed 8 bases at V and 7 bases at J, leaving 5 bases unmatched. The CDR3 DNA sequence: TGTGCCAGCGCGCTACAGGGGAATGAGCAGTTCTTC. This gives the protein CASALQGNEQFF.

The chain links TRBV28 to TRBJ1-2, with TRBD1 as a possible D gene (5 bases). The CDR3 is 14 residues long. The V gene's germline CDR1 is MDHEN and CDR2 SYDVKM. With 5 bases removed from V and 0 bases from J, the gap between germline ends came to 10 bases. DNA for the CDR3: TGTGCCAGCAGTCCCGGGGGAACTAACTATGGCTACACCTTC. Its protein is CASSPGGTNYGYTF.

J is TRBJ2-5 and V is TRBV12-5, with D uncertain. Trimming removed 5 bases at V and 3 bases at J, with 7 bases between. Germline lookup yields CDR1 LGHNT and CDR2 FRNRAP. CDR3 length equals 12 residues. The DNA for the CDR3 is TGTGCTAGTGGTCCAACAGAAGAGACCCAGTACTTC. Protein product: CASGPTEETQYF.

Only one count was recorded for this clone. CDR3 amino acids: CASSSVGTGQQFF. DNA of the CDR3: TGTGCCAGCAGTTCTGTCGGGACAGGGCAGCAGTTCTTC. The chain recombines TRBV27 with TRBJ2-1; 9 bases line up with TRBD1. CDR1 and CDR2 from the germline V gene are MNHEY and SMNVEV (reference sequence). The trim removed 4 bases at V and 11 bases at J, leaving 6 bases unmatched. The CDR3 loop spans 13 amino acids.

This chain joins TRBV4-3 and TRBJ2-7; TRBD2 agrees at 14 bases. In germline, CDR1 is LGHNA, CDR2 YSLEER. The J segment lost 3 bases and the V segment lost 4 bases, leaving 5 bases of the junction unmatched. The CDR3 is made up of 16 amino acids. CDR3 DNA sequence: TGCGCCAGCAGCCCAGGGACTAGCGGGAGTGTCTACGAGCAGTACTTC. Its translation: CASSPGTSGSVYEQYF.

At least ten counts were recorded for this clone. The gene calls are TRBV7-9 and TRBJ2-2, with D hard to call. Germline CDR1 and CDR2: SEHNR and FQNEAQ (reference sequence). This CDR3 contains 13 residues. The V end was cut by 7 bases, the J end by 2 bases, with 8 bases between. The CDR3 reads CASKSINTGELFF. The CDR3 coding sequence is TGTGCCAGCAAGTCCATAAACACCGGGGAGCTGTTTTTT.

The chain combines TRBV5-4 with TRBJ2-1; the match to TRBD2 covers 7 bases. Per the germline V gene, CDR1 is SGHNT and CDR2 is YYREEE (reference sequence). The CDR3 covers 15 residues. With 1 base clipped from V and 3 bases from J, the junction kept 4 bases outside the gene matches. In DNA form, the CDR3 reads TGTGCCAGCAGCTTGCGGGAGGATGGCTACAATGAGCAGTTCTTC. This encodes CASSLREDGYNEQFF.